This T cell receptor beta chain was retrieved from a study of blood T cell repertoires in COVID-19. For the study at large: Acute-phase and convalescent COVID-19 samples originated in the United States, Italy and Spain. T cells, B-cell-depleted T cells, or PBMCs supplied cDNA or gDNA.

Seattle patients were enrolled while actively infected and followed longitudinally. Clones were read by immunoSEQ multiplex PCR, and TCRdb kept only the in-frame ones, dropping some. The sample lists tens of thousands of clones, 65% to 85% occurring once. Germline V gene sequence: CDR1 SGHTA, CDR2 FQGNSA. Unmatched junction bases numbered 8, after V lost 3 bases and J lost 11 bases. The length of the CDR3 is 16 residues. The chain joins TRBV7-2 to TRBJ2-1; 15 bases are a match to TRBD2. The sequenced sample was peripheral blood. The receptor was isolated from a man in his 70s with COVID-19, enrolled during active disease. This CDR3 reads CASSLQGLAGGGKQFF. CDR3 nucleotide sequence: TGTGCCAGCAGCTTGCAAGGACTAGCGGGAGGGGGTAAGCAGTTCTTC.